These T cell receptor beta chains were read from a single sample in a study of blood T cell repertoires in COVID-19. Clones were read by immunoSEQ multiplex PCR, and TCRdb kept only the in-frame ones, dropping some. In the table there are about 56,000 clones, 80% to 90% of which are singletons. The sample comprised peripheral blood. The receptors were gathered from a woman between 55 and 75 years old with COVID-19, enrolled during active disease. The CDR3 runs from the conserved cysteine through the conserved F or W. Fields, in order: clone size, D gene, V gene, J gene, CDR3 DNA, CDR3 protein. A D gene is named only where the DNA matches it firmly. Rows may omit the clone size; those that give it use once, few, many or a size class.

medium-sized	TRBD2	TRBV7-8	TRBJ2-3	TGTGCCAGCAGCTTAACACTTAGCGGGCTCCAGGGTACGCAGTATTTT	CASSLTLSGLQGTQYF
-	-	TRBV5-1	TRBJ2-7	TGCGCCAGCAGCTGGACCGGGACTGTGTCCTACGAGCAGTACTTC	CASSWTGTVSYEQYF
-	-	TRBV6-2/TRBV6-3	TRBJ1-2	TGTGCCAGCAGCCGCGTGGGGAGGGGCTACACCTTC	CASSRVGRGYTF
-	TRBD1	TRBV24-1	TRBJ2-6	TGTGCCACCAGTGATTCGACAGGGATCTCTGGGGCCAACGTCCTGACTTTC	CATSDSTGISGANVLTF
-	-	TRBV19	TRBJ2-7	TGTGCCAGTAGTACTAAATCCTACGAGCAGTACTTC	CASSTKSYEQYF
-	-	TRBV30	TRBJ1-2	TGTGCCTGGAGACCCGAGTGGAACTATGGCTACACCTTC	CAWRPEWNYGYTF
-	TRBD1	TRBV7-9	TRBJ2-7	TGTGCCAGCAGCCCTAGGGGGGACAGGCCTTTCCTCCGAGGCTACGAGCAGTACTTC	CASSPRGDRPFLRGYEQYF
-	TRBD2	TRBV28	TRBJ2-3	TGTGCCAGCAGTTCTATTGGACTAGCGGGAGTGCGGGACACAGATACGCAGTATTTT	CASSSIGLAGVRDTDTQYF
-	TRBD1	TRBV3-1/TRBV3-2	TRBJ2-7	TGTGCCAGCAGCCCCGGGACAGGGGAAAGCTACGAGCAGTACTTC	CASSPGTGESYEQYF
few	-	TRBV11-3	TRBJ1-3	TGTGCCAGCAGCTACCTACCGGGACATTCTGGAAACACCATATATTTT	CASSYLPGHSGNTIYF
-	TRBD2	TRBV4-1	TRBJ2-2	TGCGCCAGCAGTCCCAGCGGGAGTCGAACCGGGGAGCTGTTTTTT	CASSPSGSRTGELFF
-	TRBD1	TRBV11-3	TRBJ1-1	TGTGCCAGCAGCCTAGGGAGACAGGGTTACACTGAAGCTTTCTTT	CASSLGRQGYTEAFF
few	TRBD1	TRBV11-3	TRBJ2-5	TGTGCCAGCAGCTTAGAAGGACAGGGGGCAGAGACCCAGTACTTC	CASSLEGQGAETQYF
-	-	TRBV7-9	TRBJ2-2	TGTGCCAGCAGCTACCAGGCCGGGGAGCTGTTTTTT	CASSYQAGELFF
-	TRBD1	TRBV4-1	TRBJ1-2	TGCGCCAGCAGCCCGGGACAGGGGGCGACGGGCTACACCTTC	CASSPGQGATGYTF